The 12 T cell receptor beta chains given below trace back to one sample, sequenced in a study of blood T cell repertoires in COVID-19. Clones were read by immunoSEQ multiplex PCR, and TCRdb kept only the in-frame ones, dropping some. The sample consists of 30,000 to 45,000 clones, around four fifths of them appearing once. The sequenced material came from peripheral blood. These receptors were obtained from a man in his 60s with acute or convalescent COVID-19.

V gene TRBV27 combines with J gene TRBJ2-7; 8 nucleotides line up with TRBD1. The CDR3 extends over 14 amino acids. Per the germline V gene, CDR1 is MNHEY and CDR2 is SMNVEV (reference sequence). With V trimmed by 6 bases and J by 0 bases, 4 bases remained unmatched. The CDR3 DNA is TGTGCCAGCAGCCTCAGGGGGCCCTCCTACGAGCAGTACTTC. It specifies CASSLRGPSYEQYF.

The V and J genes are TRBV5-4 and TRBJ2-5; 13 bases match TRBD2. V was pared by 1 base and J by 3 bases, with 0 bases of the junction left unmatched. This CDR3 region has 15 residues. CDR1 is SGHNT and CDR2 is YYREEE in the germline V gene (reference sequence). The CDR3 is CASSLTSGREETQYF. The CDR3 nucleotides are TGTGCCAGCAGCTTGACTAGCGGGAGGGAAGAGACCCAGTACTTC.

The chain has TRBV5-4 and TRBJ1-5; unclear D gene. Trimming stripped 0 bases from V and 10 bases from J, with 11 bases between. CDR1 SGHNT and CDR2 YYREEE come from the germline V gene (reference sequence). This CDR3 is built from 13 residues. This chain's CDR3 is CASSLVSPVPQHF. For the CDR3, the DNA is TGTGCCAGCAGCTTGGTATCCCCTGTCCCCCAGCATTTT.

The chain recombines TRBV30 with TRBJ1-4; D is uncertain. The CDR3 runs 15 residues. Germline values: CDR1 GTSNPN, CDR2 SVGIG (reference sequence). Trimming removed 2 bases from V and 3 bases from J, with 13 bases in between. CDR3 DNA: TGTGCCTGGAGTCCCCTCGCGGGCGCTAATGAAAAACTGTTTTTT. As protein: CAWSPLAGANEKLFF.

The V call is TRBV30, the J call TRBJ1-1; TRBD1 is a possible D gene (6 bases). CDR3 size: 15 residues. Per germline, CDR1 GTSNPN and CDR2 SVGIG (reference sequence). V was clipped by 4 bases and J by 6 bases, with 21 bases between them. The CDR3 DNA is TGTGCCTGGAAGGGGACGGGGGGCGAGGCTTCTGAAGCTTTCTTT. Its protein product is CAWKGTGGEASEAFF.

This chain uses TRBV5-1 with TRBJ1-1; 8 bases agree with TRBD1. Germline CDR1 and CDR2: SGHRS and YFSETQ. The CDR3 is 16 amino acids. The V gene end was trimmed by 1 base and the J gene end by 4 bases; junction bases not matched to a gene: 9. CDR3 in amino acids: CASSLFLPGGFTEAFF. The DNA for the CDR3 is TGCGCCAGCAGCTTGTTTCTGCCAGGGGGCTTCACTGAAGCTTTCTTT.

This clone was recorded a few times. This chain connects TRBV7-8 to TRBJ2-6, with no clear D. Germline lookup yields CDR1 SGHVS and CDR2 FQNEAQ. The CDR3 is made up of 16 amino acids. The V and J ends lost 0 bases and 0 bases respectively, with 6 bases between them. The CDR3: CASSLALSSGANVLTF. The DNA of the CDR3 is TGTGCCAGCAGCTTAGCGCTAAGCTCTGGGGCCAACGTCCTGACTTTC.

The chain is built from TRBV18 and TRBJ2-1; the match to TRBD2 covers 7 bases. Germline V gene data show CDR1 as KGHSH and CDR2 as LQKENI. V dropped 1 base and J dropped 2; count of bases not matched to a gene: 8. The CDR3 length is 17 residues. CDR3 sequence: CASSPRVSLAAYNEQFF. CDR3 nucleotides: TGTGCCAGCTCACCACGCGTAAGCCTAGCGGCCTACAATGAGCAGTTCTTC.

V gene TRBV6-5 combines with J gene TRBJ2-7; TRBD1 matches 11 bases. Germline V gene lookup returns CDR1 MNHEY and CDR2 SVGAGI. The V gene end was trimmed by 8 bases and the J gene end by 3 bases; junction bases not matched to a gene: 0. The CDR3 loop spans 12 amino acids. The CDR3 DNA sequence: TGTGCCAGCGGGACAGGGGGCTACGAGCAGTACTTC. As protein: CASGTGGYEQYF.

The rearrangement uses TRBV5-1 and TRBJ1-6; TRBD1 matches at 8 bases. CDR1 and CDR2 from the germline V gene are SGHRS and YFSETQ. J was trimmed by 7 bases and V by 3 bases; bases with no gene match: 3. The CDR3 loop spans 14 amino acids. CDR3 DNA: TGCGCCAGCAGCTCCAGGGGGCAGAATTCACCCCTCCACTTT. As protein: CASSSRGQNSPLHF.

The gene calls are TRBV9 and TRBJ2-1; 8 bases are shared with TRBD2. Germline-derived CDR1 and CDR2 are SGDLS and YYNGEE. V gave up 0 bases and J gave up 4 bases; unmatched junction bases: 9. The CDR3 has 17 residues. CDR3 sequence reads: CASSVGVETSVYNEQFF. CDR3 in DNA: TGTGCCAGCAGCGTAGGTGTTGAGACTAGCGTATACAATGAGCAGTTCTTC.

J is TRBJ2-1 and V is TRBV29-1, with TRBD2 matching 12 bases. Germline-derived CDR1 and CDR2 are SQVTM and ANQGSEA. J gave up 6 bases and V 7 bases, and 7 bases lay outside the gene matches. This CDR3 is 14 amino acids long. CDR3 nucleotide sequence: TGCAGCGGAAGACTAGCGGGAGCCGCCAATGAGCAGTTCTTC. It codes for CSGRLAGAANEQFF.